Presented here are 13 T cell receptor beta chains from one specimen sequenced in a study of vaccination and CD4 T cells after COVID-19. Sample treatment: roughly 10-day PBMC culture with coronavirus spike peptide pools or control peptides (ViraFEST assay). Antigens for these TCRs are unknown. The Oncomine TCR Beta short-read assay sequenced DNA from cultured CD4+ T cells. Each CDR3 protein is one row after TCRdb ran MiXCR on the PCR reads. The sample shows fewer than 15,000 distinct CDR3 sequences, around 70% of them seen only once. The sequenced sample was CD4+ T cells from blood, cultured in vitro, obtained after SARS-CoV-2 vaccination. Receptors originate from a human donor who received a COVID-19 vaccine.

The chain carries TRBV12-3 or TRBV12-4 and TRBJ1-1; tentative D call: TRBD1 (6 bases). The CDR3 loop spans 14 amino acids. Trimming removed 3 bases at V and 5 bases at J, with 13 bases between. The CDR3 protein is CASSLLRGGTEAFF. Here the CDR3 DNA reads TGTGCCAGCAGTTTGTTGAGGGGGGGAACTGAAGCTTTCTTT.

The CDR3, as DNA: TGTGCCAGCAGCCAAATGCCGGGGTACCAAGAGACCCAGTACTTC. This translates into CASSQMPGYQETQYF. The rearrangement links TRBV3-1 to TRBJ2-5, with D perhaps matching TRBD2 (5 bases). Germline CDR1 is LGHDT and CDR2 is YNNKEL (reference sequence). This CDR3 spans 15 amino acids. Trimming stripped 2 bases from V and 0 bases from J, with 10 bases between.

This clonotype is a singleton in its sample. The chain employs TRBV6-1 and TRBJ1-5, with 9 bases that match TRBD1. The CDR3 is 14 residues long. Germline lookup yields CDR1 MNHNS and CDR2 SASEGT. V shed 8 bases, J shed 3 bases, and the junction held 5 bases outside the gene matches. DNA of the CDR3: TGTGCCAGCCGGGACAGGGAGTACAATCAGCCCCAGCATTTT. Translated: CASRDREYNQPQHF.

The table lists this clonotype with a few counts. This rearrangement joins TRBV10-3 to TRBJ2-3, with 12 nucleotides matching TRBD2. The V gene's germline CDR1 is ENHRY and CDR2 SYGVKD. V was clipped by 10 bases and J by 4 bases; unmatched bases: 6. This CDR3 comprises 14 residues. Here the CDR3 DNA reads TGTGCCACGACTAGCGGGGGCCTCGCAGATACGCAGTATTTT. This encodes CATTSGGLADTQYF.

V is TRBV19 and J is TRBJ2-1; D not certain. Germline V gene lookup returns CDR1 LNHDA and CDR2 SQIVND (reference sequence). Trimming shortened V by 5 bases and J by 0 bases, and 11 bases separated the two germline ends. The CDR3 sequence is 15 residues long. CDR3 amino acids: CASSPDRSSYNEQFF. As DNA, the CDR3 is TGTGCCAGTAGTCCAGATAGGAGCTCCTACAATGAGCAGTTCTTC.

This chain links TRBV19 with TRBJ2-1; TRBD2 matches at 7 bases. The CDR3 extends over 15 amino acids. Germline values: CDR1 LNHDA, CDR2 SQIVND (reference sequence). Trimming took 3 bases from V and 7 from J; bases not matched to a gene: 9. CDR3 bases: TGTGCCAGTAGTATGACCGGGACTAATGTGAATGAGCAGTTCTTC. Translated: CASSMTGTNVNEQFF. The entire variable domain, with the rest obtained from reference TRBV19 and TRBJ2-1, is as follows: DGGITQSPKYLFRKEGQNVTLSCEQNLNHDAMYWYRQDPGQGLRLIYYSQIVNDFQKGDIAEGYSVSREKKESFPLTVTSAQKNPTAFYLCASSMTGTNVNEQFFGPGTRLTVL.

V gene TRBV27 combines with J gene TRBJ2-7; TRBD1 is a possible D gene (5 bases). Germline V CDR1 and CDR2: MNHEY, SMNVEV (reference sequence). V was trimmed by 0 bases and J by 0 bases, leaving 15 bases between them. The CDR3 extends over 17 amino acids. The CDR3, as DNA: TGTGCCAGCAGTTTATCCTTTACAGGCCGCGGCTCCTACGAGCAGTACTTC. This codes for CASSLSFTGRGSYEQYF.

This chain connects TRBV21-1 to TRBJ2-7; TRBD1 reflects the table's D call only, with no check against the DNA. TRBV21-1 is labeled a pseudogene. This CDR3 comprises 15 residues. The CDR3 nucleotides read TGCGCCAGCAGCTTTCTGTCCCAGGCCTCCTACGAGCAGTACTTC. Encoded protein: CASSFLSQASYEQYF.

The chain has TRBV19 and TRBJ1-2, with D perhaps TRBD1 (5 bases). CDR1 and CDR2 (germline): LNHDA, SQIVND (reference sequence). V was trimmed by 8 bases and J by 3 bases, leaving 10 bases between them. The CDR3 totals 12 residues. CDR3 nucleotides: TGTGCCAGTGCTACAGGATACTATGGCTACACCTTC. Translating gives CASATGYYGYTF.

This sequence joins TRBV4-1 and TRBJ2-5, with 9 bases that match TRBD2. Germline V gene sequence: CDR1 MGHRA, CDR2 YSYEKL. This CDR3 is 15 amino acids long. The V gene end was trimmed by 1 base and the J gene end by 3 bases; junction bases not matched to a gene: 3. The CDR3 here is CASSQGPSGEETQYF. Here the CDR3 DNA reads TGCGCCAGCAGCCAAGGGCCTAGCGGGGAAGAGACCCAGTACTTC.

The chain employs TRBV7-9 and TRBJ1-3, with 7 nucleotides matching TRBD1. Germline assignment: CDR1 SEHNR and CDR2 FQNEAQ (reference sequence). The CDR3 has 15 residues. V shed 3 bases and J 2 bases; nucleotides not matched to a gene: 4. DNA for the CDR3: TGTGCCAGCAGCTTCCGACAGGGAGCTGGAAACACCATATATTTT. It yields the protein CASSFRQGAGNTIYF.

The genes are TRBV19 and TRBJ2-5; maybe TRBD1 (8 bases). The CDR3 loop spans 15 amino acids. Germline V CDR1 and CDR2: LNHDA, SQIVND (reference sequence). The V end was cut by 5 bases, the J end by 4 bases, with 17 bases between. The DNA for the CDR3 is TGTGCCAGTAGTCAGGGAGGGACAGGACGAGAGACCCAGTACTTC. Protein product: CASSQGGTGRETQYF.

The gene calls are TRBV2 and TRBJ1-2; D unresolved. Trimming took 2 bases from V and 2 from J, leaving 15 bases between them. Looked up from germline, CDR1 is SNHLY and CDR2 is FYNNEI. The CDR3 is 16 residues long. The CDR3 coding sequence is TGTGCCAGCAGTGAACGGGGAAACCGACCAAACTATGGCTACACCTTC. Translation: CASSERGNRPNYGYTF.